These T cell receptor beta chains were read from a single sample in a study of shared clonotypes between healthy human individuals. TCRdb keeps only in-frame clones here, not all; method: immunoSEQ multiplex PCR. This table has some 2,000,000 clones, roughly 95% appearing once. The sample comprised naive CD4+ T cells sorted from blood. These receptors all stem from a young man in good health. The CDR3 runs from the conserved cysteine through the conserved F or W. Each record gives: D gene, J gene, V gene, clone size, CDR3 protein, CDR3 DNA. D genes are given only for firm matches. Clone size, where shown, is once, few, many, or a class for clones that have expanded.

-,TRBJ1-6,TRBV7-9,-,CASSPSDSPLHF,TGTGCCAGCAGCCCCAGTGATTCACCCCTCCACTTT
TRBD1,TRBJ2-3,TRBV12-5,-,CASGWGTGVSTDTQYF,TGTGCTAGTGGTTGGGGGACAGGAGTTAGCACAGATACGCAGTATTTT
-,TRBJ2-1,TRBV5-1,once,CASSMGYGRLPGEQFF,TGCGCCAGCAGCATGGGGTACGGTCGCCTTCCGGGGGAGCAGTTCTTC
-,TRBJ2-4,TRBV4-1,-,CASSQVVLVTIQYF,TGCGCCAGCAGCCAAGTGGTTCTAGTCACCATTCAGTACTTC
TRBD2,TRBJ2-1,TRBV5-1,-,CASSLASSGRGEQFF,TGCGCCAGCAGCTTGGCGTCTAGCGGGAGGGGTGAGCAGTTCTTC
TRBD1,TRBJ1-5,TRBV6-5,-,CASRDRVNQPQHF,TGTGCCAGCAGGGACAGGGTGAATCAGCCCCAGCATTTT
-,TRBJ1-3,TRBV7-2,-,CASSLQGGGNTIYF,TGTGCCAGCAGCTTACAGGGAGGGGGAAACACCATATATTTT
TRBD2,TRBJ2-2,TRBV4-3,-,CASSQGTSGNTGELFF,TGCGCCAGCAGCCAAGGGACTAGCGGGAACACCGGGGAGCTGTTTTTT
TRBD1,TRBJ2-6,TRBV29-1,-,CSALQGTSSGANVLTF,TGCAGTGCTTTACAGGGGACCTCCTCTGGGGCCAACGTCCTGACTTTC
-,TRBJ1-1,TRBV5-6,-,CASSFGVAHLNTEAFF,TGTGCCAGCAGCTTCGGGGTAGCTCATTTGAACACTGAAGCTTTCTTT
TRBD1,TRBJ2-2,TRBV5-1,-,CASTYQDRRNTGELFF,TGCGCCAGCACCTATCAGGACAGGAGGAACACCGGGGAGCTGTTTTTT
TRBD1,TRBJ1-2,TRBV28,-,CASSQPGTGDPSYGYTF,TGTGCCAGCAGTCAACCCGGGACAGGCGATCCATCCTATGGCTACACCTTC
-,TRBJ1-5,TRBV7-8,few,CASSLDGDSNQPQHF,TGTGCCAGCAGCTTAGACGGGGATAGCAATCAGCCCCAGCATTTT
TRBD1,TRBJ1-1,TRBV14,-,CASSQVGTGRGNTEAFF,TGTGCCAGCAGCCAAGTAGGGACAGGGAGGGGTAACACTGAAGCTTTCTTT
-,TRBJ1-2,TRBV5-6,-,CASSLEAGGGYTF,TGTGCCAGCAGCTTGGAAGCAGGAGGGGGCTACACCTTC
TRBD2,TRBJ2-1,TRBV9,-,CASSVGGSVNEQFF,TGTGCCAGCAGCGTAGGCGGGAGCGTCAATGAGCAGTTCTTC
TRBD1,TRBJ1-5,TRBV28,-,CASSFRGQGGQPQHF,TGTGCCAGCAGTTTCCGGGGACAGGGGGGTCAGCCCCAGCATTTT
-,TRBJ1-4,TRBV18,few,CASSPGVNEKLFF,TGTGCCAGCTCACCAGGGGTTAATGAAAAACTGTTTTTT
-,TRBJ1-5,TRBV30,-,CAWSPGTGQPQHF,TGTGCCTGGAGCCCAGGGACGGGCCAGCCCCAGCATTTT
TRBD1,TRBJ2-5,TRBV5-6,-,CASSTDRVGETQYF,TGTGCCAGCAGCACGGACAGGGTGGGAGAGACCCAGTACTTC
TRBD2,TRBJ2-5,TRBV5-1,-,CASSRGAGGQETQYF,TGCGCCAGCAGCCGAGGTGCGGGGGGCCAAGAGACCCAGTACTTC
-,TRBJ2-7,TRBV5-1,-,CASSSSVLYEQYF,TGCGCCAGCAGCAGTTCAGTACTCTACGAGCAGTACTTC
-,TRBJ1-6,TRBV9,-,CASSGDFNSPLHF,TGTGCCAGCAGCGGGGACTTTAATTCACCCCTCCACTTT
-,TRBJ1-5,TRBV6-6,-,CATLQVEKSNQPQHF,TGTGCCACCCTACAGGTGGAAAAGAGCAATCAGCCCCAGCATTTT
-,TRBJ2-1,TRBV27,-,CASSLYAGPNNEQFF,TGTGCCAGCAGTTTATATGCGGGACCCAACAATGAGCAGTTCTTC
-,TRBJ1-1,TRBV19,-,CASSTLGAPEAFF,TGTGCCAGTAGTACCCTCGGGGCCCCTGAAGCTTTCTTT
-,TRBJ2-5,TRBV11-2,-,CASSRALGGETQYF,TGTGCCAGCAGCCGGGCTTTGGGTGGGGAGACCCAGTACTTC
-,TRBJ2-3,TRBV10-3,-,CAISEATLIITQYF,TGTGCCATCAGCGAGGCTACTCTGATTATTACGCAGTATTTT
TRBD1,TRBJ1-2,TRBV27,-,CASSPRDRAAYGYTF,TGTGCCAGCAGTCCCCGGGACAGGGCAGCGTATGGCTACACCTTC
TRBD2,TRBJ2-5,TRBV5-1,-,CASKRGEGETQYF,TGCGCCAGCAAGCGGGGAGAGGGAGAGACCCAGTACTTC
TRBD2,TRBJ2-5,TRBV7-6,-,CASSQGLAGGKETQYF,TGTGCCAGCAGCCAGGGACTAGCGGGAGGGAAGGAGACCCAGTACTTC
TRBD2,TRBJ2-5,TRBV11-2,-,CASSPLGSGDTIQETQYF,TGTGCCAGCAGCCCTCTGGGTAGCGGGGATACTATCCAAGAGACCCAGTACTTC
TRBD1,TRBJ2-5,TRBV7-7,-,CASSLGVTGGRQETQYF,TGTGCTAGCAGCTTAGGCGTGACAGGGGGCCGGCAAGAGACCCAGTACTTC
-,TRBJ1-4,TRBV6-5,once,CASRAQGWGEKLFF,TGTGCCAGCAGAGCTCAGGGGTGGGGTGAAAAACTGTTTTTT
-,TRBJ1-5,TRBV6-4,-,CASSWDGNQPQHF,TGTGCCAGCAGCTGGGACGGCAATCAGCCCCAGCATTTT
-,TRBJ2-2,TRBV7-9,-,CASSTPSRGTGELFF,TGTGCCAGCAGCACCCCAAGCAGGGGAACCGGGGAGCTGTTTTTT
TRBD1,TRBJ1-3,TRBV7-9,-,CASSPRGAASGNTIYF,TGTGCCAGCAGCCCCAGGGGGGCGGCCTCTGGAAACACCATATATTTT
-,TRBJ1-2,TRBV7-2,-,CASSLVRTGGYTF,TGTGCCAGCAGCTTAGTCAGGACGGGTGGCTACACCTTC
TRBD2,TRBJ2-2,TRBV6-1,-,CASKRLAGDTGELFF,TGTGCCAGCAAACGACTAGCGGGGGACACCGGGGAGCTGTTTTTT
-,TRBJ2-1,TRBV15,-,CATSRDRGGSNEQFF,TGTGCCACCAGCAGAGACAGGGGGGGCTCCAATGAGCAGTTCTTC
-,TRBJ1-2,TRBV18,-,CASSPLDSPYGYTF,TGTGCCAGCTCACCACTAGACAGCCCCTATGGCTACACCTTC